This T cell receptor beta chain is from a study of response to subunit inactivated influenza vaccine. Overall study results and limits: Few new T cells, the authors suggested, are recruited by each seasonal influenza vaccination.

The V and J ends lost 2 bases and 1 base, in that order; junction bases with no gene match: 15. Germline V CDR1 and CDR2: SGHRS, YFSETQ. CDR3 length: 19 amino acids. About this clonotype itself: Its antigen is still unknown.

TCRdb reanalysed the RT-PCR reads using MiXCR and keeps one entry per CDR3 protein. The repertoire holds roughly 570,000 distinct CDR3 sequences, with around 15% as singletons. The clonotype originates from a man between 45 and 60 years old who received an inactivated influenza vaccine. The V and J genes are TRBV5-1 and TRBJ2-3; 8 nucleotides align to TRBD1. Source: PBMCs from blood, taken approximately 13 days after vaccination. The CDR3 sequence is CASSLDRGPTIKGTDTQYF. The DNA for the CDR3 is TGCGCCAGCAGCTTAGACAGGGGACCGACGATTAAGGGCACAGATACGCAGTATTTT.